Sequencing of this TCR beta chain was carried out in a study of cytomegalovirus exposure and HLA in healthy donors. Study in general: Later, an analysis reported that the 120 or so validation repertoires had used the same platform as the approximately 720 first-cohort repertoires. Study observations and caveats: Cytomegalovirus association was assigned to more than 150 TCR beta chains.

CDR3 size: 17 residues. Unmatched junction bases numbered 10, after V lost 6 bases and J lost 4 bases. Germline V gene sequence: CDR1 ENHRY, CDR2 SYGVKD. The data were produced by immunoSEQ multiplex PCR, yet TCRdb's version contains in-frame clones alone and is incomplete. The sample holds 110,000 or so clones, more than 70% seen once. As for this clone: What it binds is unknown.

This sequence originates from a man between 18 and 29 years old in good health and CMV-seronegative. V gene TRBV10-3 combines with J gene TRBJ2-1; 12 bases agree with TRBD2. The source material was PBMCs. Written as DNA, the CDR3 is TGTGCCATCAGCCTTCCCGGGACTAGCGGGTCTTACAATGAGCAGTTCTTC. Protein product: CAISLPGTSGSYNEQFF.